The 5 T cell receptor beta chains listed next were all sequenced from one sample in a study of cytotoxic CD8 clonotypes in ibrutinib-treated CLL. The protocol was immunoSEQ multiplex PCR, while the TCRdb copy is restricted to in-frame clones and leaves out a portion. The sample has more than 140,000 clones; roughly 80% are singletons. The sequenced sample was PBMCs, obtained after 12 months of ibrutinib treatment. The receptors were gathered from a human donor with chronic lymphocytic leukemia.

CDR3 in DNA: TGTGCCAGCAGTTTGTTACCACCACTGGGACAGGGAGATGGCTACACCTTC. Encoded protein: CASSLLPPLGQGDGYTF. V and J are TRBV27 and TRBJ1-2; TRBD1 matches at 9 bases. V trimming: 3 bases; J trimming: 6 bases; junction bases outside the gene matches: 14. Germline V gene data show CDR1 as MNHEY and CDR2 as SMNVEV (reference sequence). The CDR3 contains 17 residues.

This clone was seen more than once but under ten times. This chain joins TRBV19 and TRBJ1-4; D is possibly TRBD1 (5 bases). V shed 6 bases and J shed 7 bases, with 18 bases lying between them. This CDR3 has 15 residues. Germline V gives CDR1 LNHDA, CDR2 SQIVND (reference sequence). The CDR3 bases are TGTGCCAGTAGGAGACAGCAGATGGGAAGTGAAAAACTGTTTTTT. Translation gives CASRRQQMGSEKLFF.

V is TRBV5-4 and J is TRBJ2-7; TRBD1 agrees at 7 bases. Germline loops: CDR1 SGHNT, CDR2 YYREEE (reference sequence). There are 14 residues in the CDR3. J gave up 12 bases and V 4 bases, and 16 bases lay outside the gene matches. The CDR3 protein is CASSLPGQTQGAYF. In DNA, the CDR3 is TGTGCCAGCAGCCTACCGGGACAGACCCAAGGGGCGTACTTC.

The chain uses TRBV6-5 and TRBJ1-5, with 8 bases aligning to TRBD1. Germline values: CDR1 MNHEY, CDR2 SVGAGI. This CDR3 spans 14 amino acids. J was trimmed by 3 bases and V by 10 bases; bases with no gene match: 8. The CDR3 bases are TGTGCCACTACAAAGACAGGGGACAATCAGCCCCAGCATTTT. Its protein product is CATTKTGDNQPQHF.

This clone occurred a few times. The gene calls are TRBV27 and TRBJ1-1; no reliable D call. Per the germline V gene, CDR1 is MNHEY and CDR2 is SMNVEV (reference sequence). Trimming removed 7 bases from V and 9 bases from J, with 6 bases in between. The CDR3 sequence is 9 residues long. DNA for the CDR3: TGTGCCAGCATTGGCAAAGCTTTCTTT. Its protein product is CASIGKAFF.